These T cell receptor beta chains were read from a single sample in a study of cytomegalovirus exposure and HLA in healthy donors. Measured with immunoSEQ multiplex PCR; TCRdb has only the in-frame clones, and not every one. In the table there are 70,000 to 80,000 clones, approximately 94% of which are singletons. The sample taken for sequencing was PBMCs. The receptors were sampled from a woman under 30 in good health and CMV-seropositive. Both conserved end residues are part of each CDR3.

TRBJ2-5 | TRBV4-1 | CASSPTSGRETQYF
TRBJ2-2 | TRBV4-1 | CASSQIGRDTGELFF
TRBJ1-2 | TRBV9 | CASSLREGNYGYTF
TRBJ1-5 | TRBV2 | CASSGQGRNQPQHF
TRBJ1-1 | TRBV5-4 | CASSARVMNTEAFF
TRBJ2-1 | TRBV6-1 | CASSVGGGGVSEQFF
TRBJ2-3 | TRBV18 | CASSPSGLTDTQYF
TRBJ1-1 | TRBV6-1 | CASLWGASGLNEAFF
TRBJ1-6 | TRBV9 | CASSATGGMTASPLHF
TRBJ2-3 | TRBV6-5 | CASSYSGTDTQYF
TRBJ1-4 | TRBV28 | CASSFKEGIGEKLFF
TRBJ1-1 | TRBV2 | CASSVGVTEAFF
TRBJ1-2 | TRBV11-2 | CASSPAGAGGNYGYTF
TRBJ2-2 | TRBV6-5 | CASSYKRKNTGELFF
TRBJ2-7 | TRBV2 | CASDSAGGRYEQYF
TRBJ2-5 | TRBV7-9 | CASSLRSSTETQYF
TRBJ1-4 | TRBV2 | CASSTRGQINEKLFF
TRBJ2-4 | TRBV7-9 | CASSLAGTVKGPQYF
TRBJ1-1 | TRBV5-8 | CASSFFSGDTEAFF
TRBJ2-6 | TRBV6-1 | CASSEGTVQSGANVLTF
TRBJ2-1 | TRBV19 | CASTNTWRGDKFEQFF
TRBJ2-1 | TRBV28 | CASSFSRNYNEQFF
TRBJ2-5 | TRBV28 | CASSLAGVEETQYF
TRBJ1-3 | TRBV15 | CATSRRGGNTIYF
TRBJ2-3 | TRBV29-1 | CSVRLVGDTQYF
TRBJ2-3 | TRBV9 | CASSVDPLGGGTDTQYF
TRBJ1-3 | TRBV6-1 | CASSLQGSGNTIYF
TRBJ1-3 | TRBV5-8 | CASSSGEVGNTIYF
TRBJ2-3 | TRBV29-1 | CSSSGRTSTDTQYF
TRBJ2-3 | TRBV7-8 | CASSFSRVYSTDTQYF
TRBJ1-2 | TRBV6-1 | CASSEVGGNSNYGYTF
TRBJ1-2 | TRBV19 | CASSASGARSLVGLYGYTF
TRBJ1-5 | TRBV7-9 | CASSSTRDSNQPQHF
TRBJ2-1 | TRBV28 | CASSSSESSYNEQFF
TRBJ2-3 | TRBV5-1 | CASVNGIVTDTQYF
TRBJ2-1 | TRBV15 | CATRASGGVVGYNEQFF
TRBJ2-3 | TRBV6-7 | CASSYPRPRERDTDTQYF
TRBJ1-4 | TRBV23-1 | CAIQVGEKLFF
TRBJ1-1 | TRBV25-1 | CASSEPGSPEAFF